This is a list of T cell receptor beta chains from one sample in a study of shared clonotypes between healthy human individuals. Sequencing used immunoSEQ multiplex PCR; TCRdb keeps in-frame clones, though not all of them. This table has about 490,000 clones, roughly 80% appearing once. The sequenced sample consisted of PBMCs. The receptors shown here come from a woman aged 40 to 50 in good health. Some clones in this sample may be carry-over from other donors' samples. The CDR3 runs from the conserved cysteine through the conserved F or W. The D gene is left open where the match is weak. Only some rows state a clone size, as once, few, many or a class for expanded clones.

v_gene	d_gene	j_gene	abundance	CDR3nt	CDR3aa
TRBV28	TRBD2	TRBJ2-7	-	TGTGCCAGCAGATTAGGGACTAACCCGTCCTACGAGCAGTACTTC	CASRLGTNPSYEQYF
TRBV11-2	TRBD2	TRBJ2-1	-	TGTGCCAGCCGTCTAAGCGGGAGGGTTTCCTACAATGAGCAGTTCTTC	CASRLSGRVSYNEQFF
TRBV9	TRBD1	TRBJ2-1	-	TGTGCCAGCAGCACACAGGGGACGAGCTCCTACAATGAGCAGTTCTTC	CASSTQGTSSYNEQFF
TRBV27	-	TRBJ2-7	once	TGTGCCAGCAGTTTAATTGAAGGTAGCCGGGAGCAGTACTTC	CASSLIEGSREQYF
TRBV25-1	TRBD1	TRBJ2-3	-	TGTGCCAGTGGGGACAGGGTCACAGATACGCAGTATTTT	CASGDRVTDTQYF
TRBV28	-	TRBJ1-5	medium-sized	TGTGCCAGCAGTTTAGCCGCAGACAGCTACAATCAGCCCCAGCATTTT	CASSLAADSYNQPQHF
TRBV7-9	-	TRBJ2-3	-	TGTGCCAGCAGCCGACTGCAGAGCACAGATACGCAGTATTTT	CASSRLQSTDTQYF
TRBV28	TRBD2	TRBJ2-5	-	TGTGCCAGCAGTTTACCTAGCGGGAGGTTCCAGACCCAGTACTTC	CASSLPSGRFQTQYF
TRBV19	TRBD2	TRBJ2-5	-	TGTGCCAGTAGTATCCTTGGGACTAGCGGAGAGACCCAGTACTTC	CASSILGTSGETQYF
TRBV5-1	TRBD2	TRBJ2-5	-	TGCGCCAGCAGTCGGGGGGAGCGGGGAGAGACCCAGTACTTC	CASSRGERGETQYF
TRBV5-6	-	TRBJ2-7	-	TGTGCCAGCAGCTTTACAGGGGGGAGGGACGAGCAGTACTTC	CASSFTGGRDEQYF
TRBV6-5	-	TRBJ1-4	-	TGTGCCAGCAGTCAGCAATATGGTGAAAAACTGTTTTTT	CASSQQYGEKLFF
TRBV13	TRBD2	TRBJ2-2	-	TGTGCCAGCAGCTCACTAGCGGGAGTTGTCACCGGGGAGCTGTTTTTT	CASSSLAGVVTGELFF
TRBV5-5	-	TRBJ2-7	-	TGTGCCAGCAGCTTGACCCCAGGGAGGTTTGAGCAGTACTTC	CASSLTPGRFEQYF
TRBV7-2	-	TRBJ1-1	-	TGTGCCAGCAGCTTGATGGGGGCCGTGAACACTGAAGCTTTCTTT	CASSLMGAVNTEAFF
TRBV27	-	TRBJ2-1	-	TGTGCCAGCAGTTTATCTAGCCCCTCCTACAATGAGCAGTTCTTC	CASSLSSPSYNEQFF
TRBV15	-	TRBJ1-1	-	TGTGCCACCAGCAGAGAGCTGGGGGGGGGAAGTGAAGCTTTCTTT	CATSRELGGGSEAFF
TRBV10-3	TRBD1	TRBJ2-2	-	TGTGCCATCAGTGAGTCTCAGGGGGCGCACACCGGGGAGCTGTTTTTT	CAISESQGAHTGELFF
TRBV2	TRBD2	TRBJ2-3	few	TGTGCCAGCAGTGAAACCGGACTAGCGGGAGGGCGAAGCACAGATACGCAGTATTTT	CASSETGLAGGRSTDTQYF
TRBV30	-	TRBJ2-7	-	TGTGCCTGGAGTGGGCTATCCCACGAGCAGTACTTC	CAWSGLSHEQYF
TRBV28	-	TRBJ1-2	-	TGTGCCAGCAGTAGTGTCTATGGCTACACCTTC	CASSSVYGYTF
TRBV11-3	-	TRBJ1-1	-	TGTGCCAGCAGCCACGAGGGATCCGGGGCTTTCTTT	CASSHEGSGAFF
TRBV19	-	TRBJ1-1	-	TGTGCCAGTAGTTCCCCGCTCAAGGGGGGGGACATGGCTGAAGCTTTCTTT	CASSSPLKGGDMAEAFF
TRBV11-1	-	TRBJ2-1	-	TGTGCCAGCAGCTTAGGGTTAAGCTCCTACAATGAGCAGTTCTTC	CASSLGLSSYNEQFF
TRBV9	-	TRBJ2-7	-	TGTGCCAGCAGCGTAGGTAGAGGAACGGGCGAGCAGTACTTC	CASSVGRGTGEQYF
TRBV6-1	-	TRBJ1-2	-	TGTGCCAGCAGTCCTTCTCCCAACTATGGCTACACCTTC	CASSPSPNYGYTF
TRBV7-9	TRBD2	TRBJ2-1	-	TGTGCCAGCAGCCGGGGACTAGCGGGAGGGATTGAGCAGTTCTTC	CASSRGLAGGIEQFF
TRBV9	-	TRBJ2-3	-	TGTGCCAGCAGCGTAGGGAGAGCAGCAGATACGCAGTATTTT	CASSVGRAADTQYF
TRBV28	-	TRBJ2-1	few	TGTGCCAGCAGCCCCGTCGGGGGCCACAATGAGCAGTTCTTC	CASSPVGGHNEQFF
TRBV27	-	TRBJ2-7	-	TGTGCCAGCAGATCCGATACAGGGCGAGACGAGCAGTACTTC	CASRSDTGRDEQYF
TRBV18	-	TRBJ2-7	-	TGTGCCAGCTCGGCCTCTGGGGGCGCGGTGGCGGAGCAGTACTTC	CASSASGGAVAEQYF
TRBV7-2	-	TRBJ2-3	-	TGTGCCAGCAGCTTAGCGCTGGGAGACACAGATACGCAGTATTTT	CASSLALGDTDTQYF
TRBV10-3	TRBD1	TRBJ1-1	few	TGTGCCATCAGTGATCCGGGACAGGGATTTGAAGCTTTCTTT	CAISDPGQGFEAFF
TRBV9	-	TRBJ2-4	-	TGTGCCAGCAGCGTAGCTCCCGGGACCTACATTCAGTACTTC	CASSVAPGTYIQYF
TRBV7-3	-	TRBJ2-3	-	TGTGCCAGCAGCTTACCGCTTCGGTTGCAGAGGGAGTATTTT	CASSLPLRLQREYF